This T cell receptor beta chain was observed in a study of cytomegalovirus exposure and HLA in healthy donors. This CDR3 region has 14 residues. The V end lost 6 bases, the J end lost 1 base, and 12 bases lay between the germline ends. CDR1 and CDR2 from the germline V gene are MNHNY and SVGAGI (reference sequence). Vbeta (60) and Jbeta (13) primers were used in the PCR. Method: immunoSEQ multiplex PCR; TCRdb's copy keeps in-frame clones and lacks some. The repertoire holds about 130,000 clones, with over 70% as singletons. Sequences were obtained from PBMCs. This receptor was obtained from a woman aged 40 to 50 in good health and CMV-seronegative. The rearrangement uses TRBV6-6 and TRBJ1-1; tentatively, D is TRBD1 (6 bases). The chain's CDR3 is CASRTSGQNTEAFF. In nucleotides, the CDR3 is TGTGCCAGCAGAACCTCGGGACAGAACACTGAAGCTTTCTTT.